This T cell receptor (beta chain) is drawn from a study of T cells after yellow fever vaccination. TCRdb ran MiXCR on the 5' RACE reads and lists one entry per CDR3 protein. The table shows hundreds of thousands of distinct CDR3 sequences, with roughly 14% occurring only once. This CDR3 region has 14 residues. In germline, CDR1 is SEHNR, CDR2 FQNEAQ (reference sequence). V lost 3 bases to trimming and J lost 4 bases, with 13 bases between them. The source is a man aged 25-40 years who received the YFV17D yellow fever vaccine. The gene calls are TRBV7-9 and TRBJ2-7; TRBD2 is a possible D gene (5 bases). The sample here was PBMCs, taken on the day of the yellow fever booster vaccination. The CDR3 region is CASSLQAGLYEQYF. The DNA for the CDR3 is TGTGCCAGCAGCTTGCAGGCGGGTCTGTACGAGCAGTACTTC.